One and the same sample provided the 27 T cell receptor beta chains below, sequenced in a study of OX40 agonist ivuxolimab in advanced cancers. Sequenced by immunoSEQ multiplex PCR; TCRdb stores in-frame clones only, minus some. The data show roughly 81,000 clones, with 88% seen just once and 0.45% to 0.55% held by the top ten. Material: CD4+ or CD8+ T cells sorted from blood, obtained in a trial of the OX40 agonist ivuxolimab. The receptors derive from an adult with an advanced solid tumor such as melanoma, head and neck, liver or kidney cancer.

In this sample, this clone turned up a few times. The chain couples TRBV5-1 to TRBJ2-1; 9 nucleotides align to TRBD1. There are 14 residues in the CDR3. The V and J ends lost 4 bases and 8 bases, in that order; junction bases with no gene match: 7. Per germline, CDR1 SGHRS and CDR2 YFSETQ. CDR3: CASSLDRGGDEQFF. CDR3 nucleotides: TGCGCCAGCAGCCTGGACAGGGGCGGGGATGAGCAGTTCTTC.

The rearrangement joins TRBV15 to TRBJ1-1; 8 positions match TRBD1. Germline values: CDR1 LNHNV, CDR2 YYDKDF (reference sequence). CDR3 length: 15 amino acids. With 1 base clipped from V and 3 bases from J, the junction kept 4 bases outside the gene matches. CDR3 region: CATSRGGTGHTEAFF. The CDR3 region has the DNA TGTGCCACCAGCAGAGGAGGGACAGGACACACTGAAGCTTTCTTT.

The V call is TRBV11-2, the J call TRBJ2-1; 7 bases fit TRBD2. The germline gives CDR1 SGHAT, CDR2 FQNNGV. This CDR3 has 19 amino acids. V shed 0 bases, J shed 5 bases, and the junction held 16 bases outside the gene matches. DNA of the CDR3: TGTGCCAGCAGCTTAGATGGGGGACCTTGGCGGGGGAACCACAATGAGCAGTTCTTC. It is translated as CASSLDGGPWRGNHNEQFF.

This clone has just a few counts. The chain combines TRBV21-1 with TRBJ1-1; TRBD1 was called by the table and not checked on the DNA. TRBV21-1 corresponds to a pseudogene. The CDR3 is made up of 15 amino acids. The CDR3 DNA follows: TGTGCCAGCGCCGCGGAGCTGGGACAGAGCAATGAAGCTTTCTTT. It codes for CASAAELGQSNEAFF.

V is TRBV19 and J is TRBJ2-5; D not resolved. Trimming took 6 bases from V and 0 from J, leaving 8 bases between them. Germline CDR1 is LNHDA and CDR2 is SQIVND (reference sequence). The CDR3 has 13 residues. CDR3 coding DNA: TGTGCCAGTAGGCCCCAGTACCAAGAGACCCAGTACTTC. Residues: CASRPQYQETQYF.

On this clone itself: Other DNA sequences in the sample encode the same CDR3. The chain uses TRBV2 and TRBJ2-5, with a weak D call TRBD1 (8 bases). The CDR3 has 15 amino acids. Germline-derived CDR1 and CDR2 are SNHLY and FYNNEI. V was clipped by 3 bases and J by 1 base, with 12 bases between them. CDR3 region: CASSEGGTGQETQYF. Here the CDR3 DNA reads TGTGCCAGCAGTGAGGGAGGGACAGGCCAAGAGACCCAGTACTTC.

Turning to this clone: Relative to the germline gene, one junction end is altered; a read error may explain this. V and J are TRBV5-1 and TRBJ2-1; no firm D call. Germline V CDR1 and CDR2: SGHRS, YFSETQ. CDR3 length: 13 residues. CDR3 residues: CASSLGDNNEQLF. The CDR3 nucleotides are TGCGCCAGCAGCTTAGGTGATAACAATGAGCAGCTCTTC.

The chain employs TRBV7-2 and TRBJ2-3, with D perhaps TRBD1 or TRBD2 (6 bases each). CDR1 and CDR2 (germline): SGHTA, FQGNSA. V was pared by 2 bases and J by 4 bases, with 16 bases between. The CDR3 contains 16 residues. CDR3 loop: CASSLNLRGASDTQYF. The CDR3 DNA reads TGTGCCAGCAGCTTAAATCTTAGGGGGGCTTCAGATACGCAGTATTTT.

This rearrangement joins TRBV10-3 to TRBJ1-5; possibly TRBD1 for D (6 bases). CDR1 is ENHRY and CDR2 is SYGVKD in the germline V gene. The CDR3 is 14 residues long. Trimming left V 8 bases short and J 3 bases short, with 14 bases between. CDR3 protein: CAIGGGSNNQPQHF. Written as DNA, the CDR3 is TGTGCCATCGGGGGGGGCAGCAACAATCAGCCCCAGCATTTT.

The chain combines TRBV2 with TRBJ1-2; no firm D call. CDR3 size: 13 residues. The V and J ends lost 3 bases and 2 bases respectively, with 7 bases between them. CDR1 is SNHLY, CDR2 FYNNEI, per germline. CDR3 sequence: CASSDRGNYGYTF. The CDR3 DNA sequence: TGTGCCAGCAGTGATCGGGGAAACTATGGCTACACCTTC.

The gene calls are TRBV7-3 and TRBJ2-1; D call uncertain. Trimming took 6 bases from V and 0 from J, leaving 6 bases between them. There are 13 residues in the CDR3. CDR1 and CDR2 from the germline V gene are SGHTA and FQGTGA. The CDR3 DNA sequence: TGTGCCAGCAGTCTTGCCTCCTACAATGAGCAGTTCTTC. This encodes CASSLASYNEQFF.

This chain uses TRBV5-1 with TRBJ1-1; unclear D gene. The V end was cut by 4 bases, the J end by 1 base, with 14 bases between. There are 15 residues in the CDR3. The germline gives CDR1 SGHRS, CDR2 YFSETQ. CDR3 DNA sequence: TGCGCCAGCAGCCCCCCGGCGGGAAAGAACACTGAAGCTTTCTTT. Protein sequence: CASSPPAGKNTEAFF.

V gene TRBV5-1 combines with J gene TRBJ2-2; D is unclear. Per the germline V gene, CDR1 is SGHRS and CDR2 is YFSETQ. Trimming left V 5 bases short and J 4 bases short, with 9 bases between. The CDR3 is 13 amino acids. In DNA, the CDR3 is TGCGCCAGCAGTCAGGCTACCACCGGGGAGCTGTTTTTT. This encodes CASSQATTGELFF. Variable domain in full (rest from reference TRBV5-1 and TRBJ2-2): KAGVTQTPRYLIKTRGQQVTLSCSPISGHRSVSWYQQTPGQGLQFLFEYFSETQRNKGNFPGRFSGRQFSNSRSEMNVSTLELGDSALYLCASSQATTGELFFGEGSRLTVL.

The chain couples TRBV6-5 to TRBJ2-7; TRBD1 or TRBD2 may be the D gene (5 bases each). Trimming stripped 4 bases from V and 3 bases from J, with 13 bases between. This CDR3 contains 14 residues. The germline V gene encodes CDR1 MNHEY and CDR2 SVGAGI. In DNA form, the CDR3 reads TGTGCCAGCAGTTCGTCCGGGACCCACTACGAGCAGTACTTC. It codes for CASSSSGTHYEQYF.

CDR3 DNA: TGTGCCAGCTCACTCCTAGGGGAAGAGACCCAGTACTTC. Translating gives CASSLLGEETQYF. The rearrangement uses TRBV18 and TRBJ2-5, with D possibly matching TRBD1 (5 bases). This CDR3 region has 13 residues. In germline, CDR1 is KGHSH, CDR2 LQKENI. V lost 4 bases and J 3 bases, leaving 9 bases between the germline ends.

The J gene is TRBJ1-4, the V gene TRBV5-6, with TRBD1 matching 9 bases. Trimming removed 4 bases from V and 7 bases from J; junction bases left unmatched: 11. The germline V gene encodes CDR1 SGHDT and CDR2 YYEEEE. The CDR3 length is 16 residues. The CDR3 region has the DNA TGTGCCAGCAGCCGAATTGACAGGGGGTCGGGTGAAAAACTGTTTTTT. Encoded protein: CASSRIDRGSGEKLFF.

The genes are TRBV7-9 and TRBJ2-7; D might be TRBD1 (6 bases). The CDR3 totals 15 residues. The V end lost 2 bases, the J end lost 1 base, and 12 bases lay between the germline ends. In germline, CDR1 is SEHNR, CDR2 FQNEAQ (reference sequence). CDR3 nucleotide sequence: TGTGCCAGCAGCTTACCCAGGGGACAATCCTACGAGCAGTACTTC. It yields the protein CASSLPRGQSYEQYF.

The genes are TRBV5-1 and TRBJ2-5; 9 nucleotides align to TRBD1. J gave up 4 bases and V 5 bases, and 6 bases lay outside the gene matches. The CDR3 runs to 14 residues. CDR1 is SGHRS, CDR2 YFSETQ, per germline. The CDR3 loop reads CASRGQGTSETQYF. In DNA, the CDR3 is TGCGCCAGCAGGGGACAGGGAACGTCAGAGACCCAGTACTTC.

The genes are TRBV4-2 and TRBJ2-1; D possibly corresponds to TRBD2 (6 bases). This CDR3 is built from 17 residues. With 4 bases removed from V and 0 bases from J, the gap between germline ends came to 16 bases. CDR1 and CDR2 (germline): LGHNA, YNFKEQ. CDR3 DNA sequence: TGTGCCAGCAGCCCGGCCAGACTGGACTACTCCTACAATGAGCAGTTCTTC. Its protein product is CASSPARLDYSYNEQFF.

The chain is built from TRBV6-5 and TRBJ2-7, with D possibly matching TRBD2 (5 bases). Germline V lookup: CDR1 MNHEY, CDR2 SVGAGI. This CDR3 has 15 residues. V shed 10 bases and J shed 5 bases, with 24 bases lying between them. The CDR3 DNA reads TGTGCCACCTCCATCGGGGATACCCTCCCCGACGAGCAGTACTTC. Translation gives CATSIGDTLPDEQYF.

The chain carries TRBV28 and TRBJ1-1; D is unclear. V was pared by 6 bases and J by 3 bases, with 5 bases between. Germline-derived CDR1 and CDR2 are MDHEN and SYDVKM. CDR3 size: 11 residues. The CDR3 DNA reads TGTGCCAGCAGCGAATACACTGAAGCTTTCTTT. Amino acids: CASSEYTEAFF. Supplemented by reference TRBV28 and TRBJ1-1, the full variable domain reads DVKVTQSSRYLVKRTGEKVFLECVQDMDHENMFWYRQDPGLGLRLIYFSYDVKMKEKGDIPEGYSVSREKKERFSLILESASTNQTSMYLCASSEYTEAFFGQGTRLTVV.

This rearrangement joins TRBV6-1 to TRBJ2-5; D could derive from TRBD1 or TRBD2 (5 bases each). The V gene's germline CDR1 is MNHNS and CDR2 SASEGT. Trimming stripped 6 bases from V and 2 bases from J, with 10 bases between. The CDR3 loop spans 13 amino acids. For the CDR3, the DNA is TGTGCCAGCAGCCGGGGCGCTCAAGAGACCCAGTACTTC. Its translation is CASSRGAQETQYF.

This chain joins TRBV14 and TRBJ1-2; tentatively, D is TRBD1 (5 bases). The CDR3 runs to 13 residues. Germline V lookup: CDR1 SGHDN, CDR2 FVKESK. V was trimmed by 1 base and J by 8 bases, leaving 11 bases between them. The CDR3 reads CASSQVGVWGYTF. Here the CDR3 DNA reads TGTGCCAGCAGCCAAGTGGGGGTTTGGGGCTACACCTTC.

The V gene is TRBV6-5, the J gene TRBJ1-2; no reliable D call. The V gene's germline CDR1 is MNHEY and CDR2 SVGAGI. The CDR3 covers 13 residues. Between the trimmed V and J ends, which lost 8 bases and 3 bases, there was a span of 13 bases. The CDR3 loop is CASARTRDYGYTF. In nucleotides, the CDR3 is TGTGCCAGCGCCAGGACGAGGGACTATGGCTACACCTTC.

The count of this clone is one. The CDR3 nucleotides are TGCGCCAGCAGCCAAGATCGGGGTTTAAGGAACGAGCAGTACTTC. Its translation is CASSQDRGLRNEQYF. The V call is TRBV4-1, the J call TRBJ2-7; a possible D gene is TRBD2 (5 bases). V shed 0 bases and J shed 5 bases, with 14 bases lying between them. This CDR3 comprises 15 residues. Germline V gene lookup returns CDR1 MGHRA and CDR2 YSYEKL.

The chain is built from TRBV5-4 and TRBJ2-7, with D possibly being TRBD2 (6 bases). The germline gives CDR1 SGHNT, CDR2 YYREEE (reference sequence). The CDR3 is 15 amino acids. With 6 bases removed from V and 0 bases from J, the gap between germline ends came to 16 bases. The CDR3 reads CASTNPGGDSYEQYF. In DNA form, the CDR3 reads TGTGCCAGCACAAACCCCGGGGGTGACTCCTACGAGCAGTACTTC.

The chain combines TRBV7-8 with TRBJ1-2; weak D call: TRBD1 (5 bases). Germline-derived CDR1 and CDR2 are SGHVS and FQNEAQ. This CDR3 has 13 residues. V lost 0 bases and J lost 3, with 5 bases in between. The CDR3 loop reads CASSLAGDYGYTF. As DNA, the CDR3 is TGTGCCAGCAGCTTAGCAGGGGACTATGGCTACACCTTC. Filled out from reference TRBV7-8 and TRBJ1-2, the complete variable domain reads GAGVSQSPRYKVAKRGQDVALRCDPISGHVSLFWYQQALGQGPEFLTYFQNEAQLDKSGLPSDRFFAERPEGSVSTLKIQRTQQEDSAVYLCASSLAGDYGYTFGSGTRLTVV.